Each of the 23 T cell receptor beta chains below was sequenced from the same sample in a study of Ad26.COV2.S vaccination and SARS-CoV-2 variants. Treatment reported: some 19 received Ad26.COV2.S at low or high dose, single or two shots; about five received placebo; per-sample allocation not given. Sampling was done on day 63 after the first vaccine or placebo injection. The table came from immunoSEQ multiplex PCR; TCRdb's copy has only in-frame clones and leaves some out. There are around 500,000 clones in the sample; 80% to 90% occur only once, and 1.5% to 2% lies in the top ten. The specimen was peripheral blood, collected in a trial of Ad26.COV2.S vaccine versus placebo. Receptors originate from a person aged 18 to 65 who received the Ad26.COV2.S COVID-19 vaccine or a placebo.

The V gene is TRBV7-9, the J gene TRBJ1-1, with D unresolved. V was trimmed by 6 bases and J by 1 base, leaving 6 bases between them. The length of the CDR3 is 12 residues. Per the germline V gene, CDR1 is SEHNR and CDR2 is FQNEAQ (reference sequence). As DNA, the CDR3 is TGTGCCAGCAGGAAAGGGAACACTGAAGCTTTCTTT. This translates into CASRKGNTEAFF.

DNA of the CDR3: TGTGCCAGCTCACCGCCCGGGGACCTAAGCTCCTACGAGCAGTACTTC. Translated: CASSPPGDLSSYEQYF. The chain carries TRBV18 and TRBJ2-7, with D perhaps matching TRBD1 or TRBD2 (5 bases each). Trimming stripped 3 bases from V and 0 bases from J, with 15 bases between. Germline V gives CDR1 KGHSH, CDR2 LQKENI. CDR3 size: 16 residues. The full variable domain, rest sourced from reference TRBV18 and TRBJ2-7, is NAGVMQNPRHLVRRRGQEARLRCSPMKGHSHVYWYRQLPEEGLKFMVYLQKENIIDESGMPKERFSAEFPKEGPSILRIQQVVRGDSAAYFCASSPPGDLSSYEQYFGPGTRLTVT.

V gene TRBV10-1 combines with J gene TRBJ2-7; 9 nucleotides match TRBD1. The CDR3 covers 12 residues. From germline, CDR1 is WNHNN and CDR2 SYGVQD (reference sequence). Unmatched junction bases numbered 4, after V lost 6 bases and J lost 7 bases. This CDR3 is CASRGQGQEQYF. The CDR3 DNA reads TGCGCCAGCAGGGGACAGGGACAGGAGCAGTACTTC.

This clone was picked up one time. Here the CDR3 reads CASSEGTSGGVDTQYF. CDR3 coding DNA: TGTGCCAGCAGTGAAGGGACTAGCGGGGGGGTAGATACGCAGTATTTT. The V gene is TRBV9, the J gene TRBJ2-3; 16 bases match TRBD2. This CDR3 spans 16 amino acids. Germline assignment: CDR1 SGDLS and CDR2 YYNGEE. With V trimmed by 5 bases and J by 5 bases, 5 bases remained unmatched.

This sequence joins TRBV3-1 (or the pseudogene TRBV3-2) and TRBJ2-3, with 7 bases lining up with TRBD1. Looked up from germline, CDR1 is LGHDT and CDR2 is YNNKEL (reference sequence). This CDR3 has 11 residues. After removal of 4 bases from V and 10 bases from J, the junction contained 2 bases not matched to a gene. The CDR3 DNA reads as TGTGCCAGCAGCCGGACAGGTGCGCAGTATTTT. It codes for CASSRTGAQYF.

This clone was recorded once. The chain carries TRBV11-3 and TRBJ2-1; 15 bases line up with TRBD2. CDR1 is SGHNT and CDR2 is YENEEA in the germline V gene. J gave up 7 bases and V 0 bases, and 7 bases lay outside the gene matches. The CDR3 is made up of 18 amino acids. The CDR3 protein is CASSLDQGGTSGRNEQFF. CDR3 sequence (DNA): TGTGCCAGCAGCTTAGATCAAGGTGGGACTAGCGGGAGGAATGAGCAGTTCTTC. Drawing the rest from reference TRBV11-3 and TRBJ2-1, the complete variable domain is EAGVVQSPRYKIIEKKQPVAFWCNPISGHNTLYWYLQNLGQGPELLIRYENEEAVDDSQLPKDRFSAERLKGVDSTLKIQPAELGDSAVYLCASSLDQGGTSGRNEQFFGPGTRLTVL.

The chain carries TRBV6-5 and TRBJ1-6; 7 bases line up with TRBD1. The V gene end was trimmed by 5 bases and the J gene end by 6 bases; junction bases not matched to a gene: 4. Germline V gene data show CDR1 as MNHEY and CDR2 as SVGAGI. CDR3 length equals 14 residues. The CDR3 here is CASSPQGGNSPLHF. The CDR3 DNA reads as TGTGCCAGCAGTCCTCAGGGGGGTAATTCACCCCTCCACTTT.

The chain joins TRBV30 to TRBJ1-1; no reliable D call. The CDR3 runs 14 residues. CDR1 and CDR2 (germline): GTSNPN, SVGIG (reference sequence). Trimming removed 3 bases at V and 4 bases at J, with 15 bases between. In DNA form, the CDR3 reads TGTGCCTGGAGAGCGGCACCGAGGGTCACTGAAGCTTTCTTT. This sequence encodes CAWRAAPRVTEAFF.

This clone has only one observation. V and J are TRBV29-1 and TRBJ1-2, with D possibly being TRBD1 (6 bases). Germline loops: CDR1 SQVTM, CDR2 ANQGSEA. V dropped 4 bases and J dropped 6 bases, with 18 bases sitting between them. The CDR3 runs 14 residues. CDR3: CSVATAGVTNGYTF. Here the CDR3 DNA reads TGCAGCGTTGCAACAGCAGGGGTTACGAATGGCTACACCTTC.

The rearrangement uses TRBV27 and TRBJ1-5, with D possibly TRBD1 on 6 matching bases. In germline, CDR1 is MNHEY, CDR2 SMNVEV (reference sequence). This CDR3 comprises 13 residues. V lost 6 bases and J 2 bases, leaving 8 bases between the germline ends. The CDR3 spells CASRQGRNQPQHF. The CDR3 coding sequence is TGTGCCAGCAGACAGGGACGCAATCAGCCCCAGCATTTT.

To note about this clone: Other DNA sequences from this sample encode an identical CDR3 as well. The chain combines TRBV18 with TRBJ2-3, with D uncertain. V was cut by 6 bases and J by 1 base, with 8 bases left in between. The CDR3 length is 13 residues. The germline V gene encodes CDR1 KGHSH and CDR2 LQKENI. This CDR3 is CASSPGGTDTQYF. CDR3 coding DNA: TGTGCCAGCTCCCCGGGCGGCACAGATACGCAGTATTTT. Based on the CDR3 plus reference TRBV18 and TRBJ2-3, the full variable domain is NAGVMQNPRHLVRRRGQEARLRCSPMKGHSHVYWYRQLPEEGLKFMVYLQKENIIDESGMPKERFSAEFPKEGPSILRIQQVVRGDSAAYFCASSPGGTDTQYFGPGTRLTVL.

This chain uses TRBV7-9 with TRBJ2-6, with no clear D. The germline V gene has CDR1 SEHNR and CDR2 FQNEAQ (reference sequence). The CDR3 is 16 amino acids. Trimming shortened V by 3 bases and J by 2 bases, and 11 bases separated the two germline ends. The CDR3 is CASSLGRHAGANVLTF. The CDR3 DNA is TGTGCCAGCAGCTTGGGCAGGCACGCTGGGGCCAACGTCCTGACTTTC. Variable domain in full (rest from reference TRBV7-9 and TRBJ2-6): DTGVSQNPRHKITKRGQNVTFRCDPISEHNRLYWYRQTLGQGPEFLTYFQNEAQLEKSRLLSDRFSAERPKGSFSTLEIQRTEQGDSAMYLCASSLGRHAGANVLTFGAGSRLTVL.

This chain connects TRBV28 to TRBJ1-1; D is unclear. CDR1 is MDHEN and CDR2 is SYDVKM in the germline V gene. CDR3 length: 13 residues. V was cut by 6 bases and J by 0 bases, with 8 bases left in between. The CDR3 DNA is TGTGCCAGCAGAATAGTCATGAACACTGAAGCTTTCTTT. Amino acids: CASRIVMNTEAFF.

This clone was found a few times. The chain is built from TRBV2 and TRBJ1-1; TRBD1 matches at 9 bases. The germline gives CDR1 SNHLY, CDR2 FYNNEI. After removal of 8 bases from V and 6 bases from J, the junction contained 4 bases not matched to a gene. This CDR3 is 12 amino acids long. CDR3 sequence (DNA): TGTGCCAGCCGGAGGACAGGGGCTGAAGCTTTCTTT. It specifies CASRRTGAEAFF.

J is TRBJ1-5 and V is TRBV5-1; the match to TRBD1 covers 7 bases. CDR3 length: 15 amino acids. Germline trimming cut 5 bases from V and 0 bases from J; bases unmatched to any gene: 5. The germline V gene has CDR1 SGHRS and CDR2 YFSETQ. CDR3 amino acids: CASRQGTHSNQPQHF. The CDR3 region has the DNA TGCGCCAGCAGACAGGGGACCCATAGCAATCAGCCCCAGCATTTT.

The V and J genes are TRBV27 and TRBJ2-3; D remains unclear. The CDR3 is 16 residues long. CDR1 MNHEY and CDR2 SMNVEV come from the germline V gene (reference sequence). Trimming stripped 6 bases from V and 2 bases from J, with 18 bases between. The chain's CDR3 is CASRPTSRLTTDTQYF. The CDR3 DNA follows: TGTGCCAGCAGACCCACGTCGCGTCTTACCACAGATACGCAGTATTTT.

V is TRBV2 and J is TRBJ1-5; no clear D gene. Between the trimmed V and J ends, which lost 4 bases and 4 bases, there was a span of 8 bases. The CDR3 spans 13 residues. The germline gives CDR1 SNHLY, CDR2 FYNNEI. The CDR3 spells CASSVGGNQPQHF. The CDR3 region has the DNA TGTGCCAGCAGTGTTGGTGGGAATCAGCCCCAGCATTTT.

The V and J genes are TRBV5-8 and TRBJ1-4; no clear D. The CDR3 covers 15 residues. V was shortened by 6 bases and J by 0 bases, with 12 bases between the two germline ends. The germline V gene encodes CDR1 SGHTS and CDR2 YDEGEE. This CDR3 reads CASTQGWATNEKLFF. The CDR3, as DNA: TGTGCCAGCACCCAAGGATGGGCAACTAATGAAAAACTGTTTTTT.

The chain joins TRBV28 to TRBJ2-1; 9 positions agree with TRBD2. Germline CDR1 and CDR2: MDHEN and SYDVKM. This CDR3 has 16 amino acids. V shed 6 bases, J shed 8 bases, and the junction held 14 bases outside the gene matches. CDR3 in amino acids: CASRPVAGGRKDEQFF. CDR3 coding DNA: TGTGCCAGCAGACCGGTTGCGGGAGGGAGAAAGGATGAGCAGTTCTTC.

The chain recombines TRBV25-1 with TRBJ2-5, with 8 bases matching TRBD2. The germline V gene encodes CDR1 MGHDK and CDR2 SYGVNS. The CDR3 extends over 15 amino acids. V lost 1 base, J lost 1 base, and 2 bases stayed unmatched. The CDR3 DNA reads as TGTGCCAGCAGTGAATCCGCGGGGGGCCAAGAGACCCAGTACTTC. Protein product: CASSESAGGQETQYF.

This chain links TRBV7-3 with TRBJ2-5; D call uncertain. V shed 1 base and J shed 2 bases, with 5 bases lying between them. CDR1 and CDR2 from the germline V gene are SGHTA and FQGTGA. The CDR3 is 13 residues long. The CDR3: CASSLMAQETQYF. CDR3 DNA sequence: TGTGCCAGCAGCTTAATGGCTCAAGAGACCCAGTACTTC. Full variable domain (remainder filled in from reference TRBV7-3 and TRBJ2-5): GAGVSQTPSNKVTEKGKYVELRCDPISGHTALYWYRQSLGQGPEFLIYFQGTGAADDSGLPNDRFFAVRPEGSVSTLKIQRTERGDSAVYLCASSLMAQETQYFGPGTRLLVL.

The J gene is TRBJ2-3, the V gene TRBV19, with 14 positions matching TRBD2. V lost 9 bases, J lost 3 bases, and 5 bases stayed unmatched. CDR1 is LNHDA and CDR2 is SQIVND in the germline V gene (reference sequence). This CDR3 has 15 amino acids. DNA of the CDR3: TGTGCCAGCAGACTAGCGGGGGGGCAAACAGATACGCAGTATTTT. Translated: CASRLAGGQTDTQYF.

The chain employs TRBV7-9 and TRBJ2-3; D is undetermined. The germline V gene encodes CDR1 SEHNR and CDR2 FQNEAQ (reference sequence). V dropped 6 bases and J dropped 2 bases, with 6 bases sitting between them. This CDR3 has 12 amino acids. The CDR3 bases are TGTGCCAGCAGTTTTGACACAGATACGCAGTATTTT. The encoded protein is CASSFDTDTQYF.